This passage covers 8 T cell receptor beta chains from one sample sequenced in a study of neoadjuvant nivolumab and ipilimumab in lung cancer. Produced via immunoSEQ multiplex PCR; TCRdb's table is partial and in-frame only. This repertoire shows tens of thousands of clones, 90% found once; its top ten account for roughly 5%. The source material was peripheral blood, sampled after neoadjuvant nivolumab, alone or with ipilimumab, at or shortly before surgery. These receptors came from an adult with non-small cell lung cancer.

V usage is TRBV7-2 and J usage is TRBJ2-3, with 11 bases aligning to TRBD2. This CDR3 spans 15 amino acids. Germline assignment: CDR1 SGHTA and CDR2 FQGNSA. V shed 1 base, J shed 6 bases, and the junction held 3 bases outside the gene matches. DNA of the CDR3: TGTGCCAGCAGCTTAGTTGCTAGCGGGGGGGATACGCAGTATTTT. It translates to CASSLVASGGDTQYF.

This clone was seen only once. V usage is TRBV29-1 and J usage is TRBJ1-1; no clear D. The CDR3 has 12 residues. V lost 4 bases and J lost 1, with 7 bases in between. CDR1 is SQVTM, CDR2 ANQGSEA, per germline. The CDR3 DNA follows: TGCAGCGTTGGGAGGAGGAACACTGAAGCTTTCTTT. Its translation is CSVGRRNTEAFF.

The CDR3 loop is CASSLDIGYGYTF. CDR3 nucleotide sequence: TGCGCCAGCAGCTTGGACATCGGCTATGGCTACACCTTC. This chain connects TRBV5-1 to TRBJ1-2; D remains unclear. The CDR3 covers 13 residues. Germline V lookup: CDR1 SGHRS, CDR2 YFSETQ. Trimming shortened V by 0 bases and J by 4 bases, and 7 bases separated the two germline ends.

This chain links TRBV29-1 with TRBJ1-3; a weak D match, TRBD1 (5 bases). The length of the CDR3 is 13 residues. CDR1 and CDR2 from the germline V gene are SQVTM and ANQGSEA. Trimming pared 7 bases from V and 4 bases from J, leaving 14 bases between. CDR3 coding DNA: TGCAGCGCCCAAAGGGGAACCGGAAACACCATATATTTT. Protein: CSAQRGTGNTIYF.

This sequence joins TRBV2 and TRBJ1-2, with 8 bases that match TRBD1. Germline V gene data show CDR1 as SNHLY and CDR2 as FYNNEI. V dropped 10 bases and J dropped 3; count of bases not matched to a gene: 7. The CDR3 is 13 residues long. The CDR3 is CATGTGGHYGYTF. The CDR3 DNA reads TGTGCCACTGGGACAGGTGGACACTATGGCTACACCTTC.

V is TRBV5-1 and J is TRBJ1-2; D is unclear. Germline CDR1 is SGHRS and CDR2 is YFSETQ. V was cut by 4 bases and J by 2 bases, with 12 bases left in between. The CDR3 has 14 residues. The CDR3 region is CASSPVGLNYGYTF. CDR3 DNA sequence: TGCGCCAGCAGCCCGGTGGGCCTGAACTATGGCTACACCTTC.

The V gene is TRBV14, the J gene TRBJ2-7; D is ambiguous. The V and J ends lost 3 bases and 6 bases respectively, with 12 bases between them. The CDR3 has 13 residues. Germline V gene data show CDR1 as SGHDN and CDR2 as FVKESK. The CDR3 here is CASSQVDAGEQYF. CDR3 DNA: TGTGCCAGCAGCCAGGTAGATGCAGGCGAGCAGTACTTC.

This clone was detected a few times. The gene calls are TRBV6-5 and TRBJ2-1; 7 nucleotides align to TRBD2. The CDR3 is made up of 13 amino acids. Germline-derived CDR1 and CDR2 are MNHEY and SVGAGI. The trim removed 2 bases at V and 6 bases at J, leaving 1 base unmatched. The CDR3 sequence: CASSYGRGNEQFF. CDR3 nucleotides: TGTGCCAGCAGTTACGGGAGGGGCAATGAGCAGTTCTTC.